The rows below give T cell receptor beta chains drawn from one sample of a study of T cells in Graves' hyperthyroidism and ophthalmopathy. TCRdb reanalysed the multiplex PCR reads using MiXCR and keeps one entry per CDR3 protein. This table has approximately 740,000 distinct CDR3 sequences, 14% appearing once. Specimen: blood. The origin of the receptors is a woman aged 18-29 years with Graves' hyperthyroidism. Each CDR3 is given with its conserved first and last residue. D genes are given only for firm matches. Only part of the rows carry a size: once, few, many, or a class if the clone is expanded.

J gene: TRBJ2-1; D gene: .; V gene: TRBV27; clone size: .; CDR3 protein: CASSPRFLVLDEQFF; CDR3 DNA: TGTGCCAGCAGTCCCCGGTTTCTCGTACTGGATGAGCAGTTCTTC
J gene: TRBJ1-3; D gene: TRBD1; V gene: TRBV12-3/TRBV12-4; clone size: .; CDR3 protein: CASSPHRGWGNTIYF; CDR3 DNA: TGTGCCAGCAGCCCACACAGGGGTTGGGGAAACACCATATATTTT
J gene: TRBJ1-1; D gene: .; V gene: TRBV19; clone size: .; CDR3 protein: CASSLIFEGGTEAFF; CDR3 DNA: TGTGCCAGTAGTCTCATCTTCGAGGGGGGCACTGAAGCTTTCTTT
J gene: TRBJ2-1; D gene: .; V gene: TRBV30; clone size: .; CDR3 protein: CAWRGGASEQFF; CDR3 DNA: TGTGCCTGGAGAGGGGGGGCCTCTGAGCAGTTCTTC
J gene: TRBJ2-7; D gene: TRBD2; V gene: TRBV2; clone size: many; CDR3 protein: CASSEEGLAGEQYF; CDR3 DNA: TGTGCCAGCAGTGAAGAGGGACTAGCGGGAGAGCAGTACTTC
J gene: TRBJ2-5; D gene: .; V gene: TRBV11-2; clone size: many; CDR3 protein: CASSLVYSPQETQYF; CDR3 DNA: TGTGCCAGCAGCTTAGTTTATTCGCCGCAAGAGACCCAGTACTTC
J gene: TRBJ2-3; D gene: .; V gene: TRBV7-9; clone size: few; CDR3 protein: CASRQKMGEGDTQYF; CDR3 DNA: TGTGCCAGCAGACAAAAAATGGGGGAAGGAGATACGCAGTATTTT
J gene: TRBJ1-5; D gene: .; V gene: TRBV20-1; clone size: .; CDR3 protein: CSARVLPRGHQPQHF; CDR3 DNA: TGCAGTGCTAGAGTGCTCCCTCGGGGGCATCAGCCCCAGCATTTT
J gene: TRBJ1-1; D gene: TRBD1; V gene: TRBV28; clone size: many; CDR3 protein: CASRISGGGSEAFF; CDR3 DNA: TGTGCCAGCAGAATTTCAGGGGGCGGCAGTGAAGCTTTCTTT
J gene: TRBJ1-1; D gene: .; V gene: TRBV29-1; clone size: many; CDR3 protein: CSVEGWVTEAFF; CDR3 DNA: TGCAGCGTTGAAGGGTGGGTAACTGAAGCTTTCTTT
J gene: TRBJ2-1; D gene: TRBD2; V gene: TRBV7-9; clone size: many; CDR3 protein: CASSLSPGGLAGPGDEQFF; CDR3 DNA: TGTGCCAGCAGCTTATCTCCCGGAGGGTTAGCGGGCCCTGGCGATGAGCAGTTCTTC
J gene: TRBJ1-2; D gene: .; V gene: TRBV2; clone size: .; CDR3 protein: CASSRETAQYGYTF; CDR3 DNA: TGTGCCAGCAGTCGCGAGACAGCCCAGTATGGCTACACCTTC
J gene: TRBJ2-5; D gene: .; V gene: TRBV2; clone size: .; CDR3 protein: CASSRDNTGISSQETQYF; CDR3 DNA: TGTGCCAGCAGCCGGGATAACACGGGAATTAGTAGCCAAGAGACCCAGTACTTC
J gene: TRBJ2-4; D gene: .; V gene: TRBV6-1; clone size: few; CDR3 protein: CASARGGNIQYF; CDR3 DNA: TGTGCCAGCGCGAGAGGGGGAAACATTCAGTACTTC
J gene: TRBJ2-3; D gene: .; V gene: TRBV7-7; clone size: .; CDR3 protein: CASSSGGERGTDTQYF; CDR3 DNA: TGTGCTAGCAGCTCCGGCGGGGAACGGGGCACAGATACGCAGTATTTT
J gene: TRBJ2-6; D gene: .; V gene: TRBV18; clone size: .; CDR3 protein: CASSPLVGMSSGANVLTF; CDR3 DNA: TGTGCCAGCTCACCATTGGTGGGGATGAGCTCTGGGGCCAACGTCCTGACTTTC
J gene: TRBJ2-1; D gene: TRBD2; V gene: TRBV11-2; clone size: many; CDR3 protein: CASSFRRTSGISYNEQFF; CDR3 DNA: TGTGCCAGCAGTTTCAGACGGACTAGCGGGATCTCCTACAATGAGCAGTTCTTC
J gene: TRBJ1-5; D gene: .; V gene: TRBV30; clone size: few; CDR3 protein: CAWSVLGRNNQPQHF; CDR3 DNA: TGTGCCTGGAGTGTACTTGGCAGGAACAATCAGCCCCAGCATTTT
J gene: TRBJ2-5; D gene: .; V gene: TRBV27; clone size: .; CDR3 protein: CASSFDFRETQYF; CDR3 DNA: TGTGCCAGCAGTTTCGACTTCCGAGAGACCCAGTACTTC
J gene: TRBJ2-1; D gene: TRBD2; V gene: TRBV7-9; clone size: .; CDR3 protein: CASSLGVTSGYNEQFF; CDR3 DNA: TGTGCCAGCAGCTTAGGCGTGACTAGCGGGTACAATGAGCAGTTCTTC
J gene: TRBJ1-5; D gene: .; V gene: TRBV4-2; clone size: many; CDR3 protein: CASSQDPGQSLQPQHF; CDR3 DNA: TGTGCCAGCAGCCAAGATCCGGGGCAGTCACTTCAGCCCCAGCATTTT
J gene: TRBJ1-2; D gene: TRBD1; V gene: TRBV28; clone size: many; CDR3 protein: CARRDRENGYTF; CDR3 DNA: TGTGCCAGAAGGGACAGGGAAAATGGCTACACCTTC
J gene: TRBJ1-1; D gene: .; V gene: TRBV18; clone size: many; CDR3 protein: CASAAVPSNTEAFF; CDR3 DNA: TGTGCCAGCGCCGCAGTGCCATCTAACACTGAAGCTTTCTTT
J gene: TRBJ2-3; D gene: .; V gene: TRBV30; clone size: many; CDR3 protein: CAWSQVETQYF; CDR3 DNA: TGTGCCTGGAGTCAGGTAGAAACGCAGTATTTT
J gene: TRBJ1-2; D gene: .; V gene: TRBV18; clone size: many; CDR3 protein: CASSPFQEFYGYTF; CDR3 DNA: TGTGCCAGCTCACCATTTCAGGAGTTCTATGGCTACACCTTC
J gene: TRBJ1-1; D gene: .; V gene: TRBV9; clone size: many; CDR3 protein: CASSVDPPSLGSNTEAFF; CDR3 DNA: TGTGCCAGCAGCGTAGACCCCCCTTCCTTAGGGTCGAACACTGAAGCTTTCTTT
J gene: TRBJ2-7; D gene: TRBD1; V gene: TRBV2; clone size: many; CDR3 protein: CASRDREYEQYF; CDR3 DNA: TGTGCCAGCAGGGACAGGGAGTACGAGCAGTACTTC
J gene: TRBJ2-2; D gene: TRBD1; V gene: TRBV7-3; clone size: .; CDR3 protein: CASSSSPTGAGGELFF; CDR3 DNA: TGTGCCAGCAGCTCCTCTCCGACAGGGGCGGGCGGGGAGCTGTTTTTT
J gene: TRBJ2-7; D gene: TRBD2; V gene: TRBV20-1; clone size: .; CDR3 protein: CSARSLGLAGDPYEQYF; CDR3 DNA: TGCAGTGCTAGAAGCCTAGGACTAGCGGGAGACCCCTACGAGCAGTACTTC
J gene: TRBJ2-1; D gene: .; V gene: TRBV28; clone size: .; CDR3 protein: CASSLSSADSNNEQFF; CDR3 DNA: TGTGCCAGCAGTTTATCATCAGCCGACAGCAACAATGAGCAGTTCTTC
J gene: TRBJ2-7; D gene: .; V gene: TRBV19; clone size: .; CDR3 protein: CAMGPFGEQYF; CDR3 DNA: TGTGCCATGGGGCCATTTGGCGAGCAGTACTTC
J gene: TRBJ2-7; D gene: .; V gene: TRBV14; clone size: .; CDR3 protein: CASSHVGYEQYF; CDR3 DNA: TGTGCCAGCAGCCACGTGGGGTACGAGCAGTACTTC
J gene: TRBJ1-6; D gene: TRBD1; V gene: TRBV30; clone size: many; CDR3 protein: CAWKTTGVYNSPLHF; CDR3 DNA: TGTGCCTGGAAAACGACAGGGGTCTATAATTCACCCCTCCACTTT
J gene: TRBJ1-5; D gene: .; V gene: TRBV24-1; clone size: .; CDR3 protein: CATSDSRGTNQPQHF; CDR3 DNA: TGTGCCACCAGTGATTCGAGGGGTACCAATCAGCCCCAGCATTTT
J gene: TRBJ2-3; D gene: .; V gene: TRBV6-1; clone size: many; CDR3 protein: CASKKSIAESTDTQYF; CDR3 DNA: TGTGCCAGCAAAAAAAGCATAGCGGAGAGCACAGATACGCAGTATTTT
J gene: TRBJ2-5; D gene: .; V gene: TRBV18; clone size: .; CDR3 protein: CASSPGDETQYF; CDR3 DNA: TGTGCCAGCTCACCGGGTGATGAGACCCAGTACTTC
J gene: TRBJ1-2; D gene: .; V gene: TRBV5-8; clone size: few; CDR3 protein: CARRGDPPFYGYTF; CDR3 DNA: TGTGCCAGGAGGGGGGACCCGCCGTTCTATGGCTACACCTTC
J gene: TRBJ2-7; D gene: .; V gene: TRBV30; clone size: few; CDR3 protein: CAWSVYSFGVSEQYF; CDR3 DNA: TGTGCCTGGAGTGTGTACAGCTTCGGGGTCTCCGAGCAGTACTTC
J gene: TRBJ2-3; D gene: .; V gene: TRBV6-1; clone size: .; CDR3 protein: CASSPTVLFGNTQYF; CDR3 DNA: TGTGCCAGCAGCCCTACAGTGTTGTTTGGCAATACGCAGTATTTT
J gene: TRBJ2-7; D gene: .; V gene: TRBV13; clone size: .; CDR3 protein: CASSPGGQSYAEQYF; CDR3 DNA: TGTGCCAGCAGCCCCGGGGGACAGTCATACGCGGAGCAGTACTTC
J gene: TRBJ2-5; D gene: TRBD1; V gene: TRBV9; clone size: few; CDR3 protein: CASSPRTGTEETQYF; CDR3 DNA: TGTGCCAGCAGCCCTCGGACCGGGACAGAAGAGACCCAGTACTTC
J gene: TRBJ2-3; D gene: .; V gene: TRBV4-3; clone size: many; CDR3 protein: CASSQFNGRLTDTQYF; CDR3 DNA: TGCGCCAGCAGCCAATTCAATGGACGGCTCACAGATACGCAGTATTTT
J gene: TRBJ2-4; D gene: .; V gene: TRBV7-2; clone size: many; CDR3 protein: CASSLSSGRNIQYF; CDR3 DNA: TGTGCCAGCAGCCTAAGCTCAGGGAGGAACATTCAGTACTTC
J gene: TRBJ1-2; D gene: .; V gene: TRBV12-3/TRBV12-4; clone size: .; CDR3 protein: CASSPLRHMGYTF; CDR3 DNA: TGTGCCAGCAGTCCTCTCCGGCACATGGGCTACACCTTC
J gene: TRBJ1-2; D gene: .; V gene: TRBV14; clone size: .; CDR3 protein: CASSRQLHGYTF; CDR3 DNA: TGTGCCAGCAGCCGACAGCTTCATGGCTACACCTTC
J gene: TRBJ1-4; D gene: .; V gene: TRBV18; clone size: many; CDR3 protein: CASSSGQEGTGEKLFF; CDR3 DNA: TGTGCCAGCTCATCGGGACAAGAGGGCACGGGAGAAAAACTGTTTTTT
J gene: TRBJ1-2; D gene: .; V gene: TRBV2; clone size: few; CDR3 protein: CASSDDMRSRVYGYTF; CDR3 DNA: TGTGCCAGCAGTGATGATATGCGGTCTAGGGTCTATGGCTACACCTTC